This entry features one T cell receptor beta chain sequence. Its target is not known. The data originate from a study of CD8+CD57+ T cells in acquired aplastic anemia. For the study at large: The DNA of sorted CD4+ and CD8+ cells averaged about 3 ug.

It was genomic DNA that served as the template for profiling TCR beta VDJ and CDR3. Using its own MiXCR run on the reads, TCRdb lists one record per CDR3 protein. The table records about 190,000 distinct CDR3 sequences, less than 70% of them present only once. Study observations and caveats: Significance was not reached for CD8+ Simpson's diversity between patients and controls. Both patients and controls carried the same twenty-nine CD8+ CDR3 sequences.

The CDR3 is 17 amino acids. Trimming took off 5 bases at V and 1 base at J, with 20 bases between the two ends. Germline V gene data show CDR1 as LNHDA and CDR2 as SQIVND (reference sequence). The V gene is TRBV19, the J gene TRBJ2-5, with a tentative D call TRBD2 (5 bases). The sequenced sample was sorted CD4+, CD8+, or CD8+CD57+ T cells (not recorded which) from PBMCs. The receptor was isolated from a human donor in good health, serving as a control. This chain's CDR3 is CASSSQNTGELQETQYF. The CDR3 coding sequence is TGTGCCAGTAGTTCCCAGAACACCGGGGAGCTCCAAGAGACCCAGTACTTC.